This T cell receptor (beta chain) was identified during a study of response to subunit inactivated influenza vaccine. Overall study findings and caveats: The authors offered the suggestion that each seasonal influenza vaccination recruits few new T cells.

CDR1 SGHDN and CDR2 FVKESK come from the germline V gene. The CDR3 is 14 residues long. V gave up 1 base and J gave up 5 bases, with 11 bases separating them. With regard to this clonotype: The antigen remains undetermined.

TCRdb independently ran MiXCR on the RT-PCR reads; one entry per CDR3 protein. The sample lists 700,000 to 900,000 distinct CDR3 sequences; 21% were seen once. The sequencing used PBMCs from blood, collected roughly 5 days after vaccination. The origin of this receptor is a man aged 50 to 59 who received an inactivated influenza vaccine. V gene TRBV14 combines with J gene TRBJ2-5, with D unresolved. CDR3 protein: CASSQGWNVETQYF. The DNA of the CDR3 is TGTGCCAGCAGCCAAGGGTGGAATGTGGAGACCCAGTACTTC.